Each of the 2 T cell receptor beta chains below was sequenced from the same sample in a study of T cell changes during pregnancy in multiple sclerosis. Profiling relied on immunoSEQ multiplex PCR, and the TCRdb table lists in-frame clones only, not all of them. The data show about 46,000 clones, more than 85% seen once. The sequencing here drew on CD8+ T cells from peripheral blood mononuclear cells, taken after pregnancy. These receptors came from a female donor with multiple sclerosis, enrolled in a pregnancy study.

This sequence joins TRBV5-4 and TRBJ2-7, with D perhaps TRBD1 (5 bases). V was pared by 4 bases and J by 4 bases, with 21 bases between. The CDR3 runs 16 residues. In germline, CDR1 is SGHNT, CDR2 YYREEE (reference sequence). CDR3 region: CASSPTPGLRVYEQYF. The CDR3 DNA reads TGTGCCAGCAGCCCGACGCCGGGCCTCAGGGTATACGAGCAGTACTTC.

The J gene is TRBJ1-5, the V gene TRBV6-1; perhaps TRBD1 as D (6 bases). The CDR3 runs 13 residues. The germline gives CDR1 MNHNS, CDR2 SASEGT. V was cut by 6 bases and J by 7 bases, with 13 bases left in between. The CDR3 DNA reads as TGTGCCAGCAGCGGCAGGGGATACCAGCCCCAGCATTTT. Protein product: CASSGRGYQPQHF.